The 20 T cell receptor beta chains below all came from one sample that was sequenced in a study of OX40 agonist ivuxolimab in advanced cancers. Profiling relied on immunoSEQ multiplex PCR, and the TCRdb table lists in-frame clones only, not all of them. The sample lists roughly 40,000 clones, about 81% seen once, with 2.5% to 3% in the top ten. The sample consisted of CD4+ or CD8+ T cells sorted from blood, taken in a trial of the OX40 agonist ivuxolimab. The source of these receptors is an adult with an advanced solid tumor such as melanoma, head and neck, liver or kidney cancer.

The genes are TRBV5-1 and TRBJ1-4; D not certain. The CDR3 runs 15 residues. CDR1 and CDR2 from the germline V gene are SGHRS and YFSETQ. The V gene lost 0 bases and the J gene lost 8 bases, with 14 bases spanning the gap. In DNA form, the CDR3 reads TGCGCCAGCAGCTTGGATCCAGGCGTTGGGGAAAAACTGTTTTTT. It encodes CASSLDPGVGEKLFF.

V and J are TRBV10-3 and TRBJ1-2, with a tentative D call TRBD1 (5 bases). V lost 5 bases and J 8 bases, leaving 15 bases between the germline ends. CDR1 is ENHRY, CDR2 SYGVKD, per germline. This CDR3 spans 13 amino acids. DNA of the CDR3: TGTGCCATCAGTCAGCGCCTCGGGGGAGGCTACACCTTC. As protein: CAISQRLGGGYTF.

This rearrangement joins TRBV27 to TRBJ1-1, with 8 bases lining up with TRBD1. The V gene's germline CDR1 is MNHEY and CDR2 SMNVEV (reference sequence). This CDR3 comprises 15 residues. The V segment lost 4 bases and the J segment 0 bases; nucleotides outside the gene matches: 4. CDR3 protein: CASSWRQGMNTEAFF. The CDR3 nucleotides read TGTGCCAGCAGTTGGCGACAGGGGATGAACACTGAAGCTTTCTTT.

V is TRBV7-8 and J is TRBJ1-5; TRBD1 is a possible D gene (6 bases). CDR3 size: 15 residues. The V end lost 2 bases, the J end lost 6 bases, and 14 bases lay between the germline ends. Germline lookup yields CDR1 SGHVS and CDR2 FQNEAQ. Written as DNA, the CDR3 is TGTGCCAGCAGCTTATTGAGGACAGAGAGTCAGCCCCAGCATTTT. Translated, it gives CASSLLRTESQPQHF.

The chain carries TRBV18 and TRBJ2-1; TRBD2 is a possible D gene (5 bases). CDR1 is KGHSH and CDR2 is LQKENI in the germline V gene. V shed 3 bases and J shed 0 bases, with 9 bases lying between them. The CDR3 sequence is 15 residues long. This chain's CDR3 is CASSPGGSSYNEQFF. CDR3 coding DNA: TGTGCCAGCTCACCTGGAGGTTCCTCCTACAATGAGCAGTTCTTC.

This chain joins TRBV9 and TRBJ1-2; TRBD1 is a possible D gene (5 bases). V was trimmed by 8 bases and J by 7 bases, leaving 15 bases between them. Germline assignment: CDR1 SGDLS and CDR2 YYNGEE. The CDR3 totals 12 residues. CDR3 loop: CASTNQGIGYTF. CDR3 nucleotide sequence: TGTGCCAGTACAAATCAGGGTATTGGCTACACCTTC.

V and J are TRBV2 and TRBJ2-7, with D possibly TRBD1 on 6 matching bases. With 10 bases removed from V and 4 bases from J, the gap between germline ends came to 14 bases. CDR3 length: 12 residues. The germline V gene has CDR1 SNHLY and CDR2 FYNNEI. The CDR3 DNA follows: TGTGCCACCGGAAAACAGGGTTACGAGCAGTACGTC. Its translation is CATGKQGYEQYV.

About this clone itself: Other DNA sequences in this specimen translate into the identical CDR3. V is TRBV5-1 and J is TRBJ1-2; D call uncertain. Germline-derived CDR1 and CDR2 are SGHRS and YFSETQ. The CDR3 has 13 residues. V was clipped by 0 bases and J by 1 base, with 4 bases between them. In DNA form, the CDR3 reads TGCGCCAGCAGCTTGGCGGTTAACTATGGCTACACCTTC. Amino acid sequence: CASSLAVNYGYTF.

V and J are TRBV7-2 and TRBJ2-1; D is perhaps TRBD2 (6 bases). The V and J ends lost 3 bases and 10 bases respectively, with 16 bases between them. The CDR3 extends over 14 amino acids. Germline V CDR1 and CDR2: SGHTA, FQGNSA. The CDR3 here is CASSLVVAGGEQFF. CDR3 sequence (DNA): TGTGCCAGCAGCTTGGTGGTAGCTGGAGGGGAGCAGTTCTTC.

The rearrangement joins TRBV20-1 to TRBJ1-1; 7 positions match TRBD1. The CDR3 sequence is 9 residues long. The germline gives CDR1 DFQATT, CDR2 SNEGSKA (reference sequence). V lost 3 bases and J lost 11; bases outside the gene matches: 0. The CDR3, as DNA: TGCAGTGCTAGGACAGGGGCTTTCTTT. This codes for CSARTGAFF.

The V and J genes are TRBV11-2 and TRBJ2-2, with a tentative D call TRBD1 (5 bases). V was clipped by 1 base and J by 1 base, with 13 bases between them. The CDR3 contains 17 residues. CDR1 SGHAT and CDR2 FQNNGV come from the germline V gene. CDR3 bases: TGTGCCAGCAGCTTAGCGTGGAGAGACAGGAACACCGGGGAGCTGTTTTTT. It specifies CASSLAWRDRNTGELFF.

This chain links TRBV5-1 with TRBJ2-7; D is uncertain. The V gene lost 4 bases and the J gene lost 0 bases, with 11 bases spanning the gap. CDR3 length equals 14 residues. The V gene's germline CDR1 is SGHRS and CDR2 YFSETQ. CDR3 in DNA: TGCGCCAGCAGCCTCGAGACGGGCTCCTACGAGCAGTACTTC. Encoded protein: CASSLETGSYEQYF.

A single count supports this clone. The gene calls are TRBV7-3 and TRBJ2-2; TRBD2 agrees at 12 bases. The CDR3 contains 16 residues. V lost 5 bases and J lost 6; bases outside the gene matches: 7. Germline V lookup: CDR1 SGHTA, CDR2 FQGTGA. CDR3 bases: TGTGCCAGCAGCCGCCCCTCTAGCGGGAGGGCCGGGGAGCTGTTTTTT. Translating gives CASSRPSSGRAGELFF. Full variable domain (rest looked up from reference TRBV7-3 and TRBJ2-2): GAGVSQTPSNKVTEKGKYVELRCDPISGHTALYWYRQSLGQGPEFLIYFQGTGAADDSGLPNDRFFAVRPEGSVSTLKIQRTERGDSAVYLCASSRPSSGRAGELFFGEGSRLTVL.

This clone was detected once. V usage is TRBV7-9 and J usage is TRBJ1-4; no definite D call. Trimming removed 5 bases at V and 8 bases at J, with 12 bases between. The CDR3 covers 13 residues. Germline lookup yields CDR1 SEHNR and CDR2 FQNEAQ (reference sequence). The CDR3 reads CASSPGSEEKLFF. The CDR3 region has the DNA TGTGCCAGCAGCCCCGGGAGCGAAGAAAAACTGTTTTTT.

This chain links TRBV20-1 with TRBJ2-7; D remains ambiguous. V was trimmed by 5 bases and J by 12 bases, leaving 17 bases between them. Germline V CDR1 and CDR2: DFQATT, SNEGSKA (reference sequence). CDR3 length equals 11 residues. CDR3 in DNA: TGCAGTGCTGAAACCCAGCCTCCTCGGTACTTC. As protein: CSAETQPPRYF.

This chain links TRBV9 with TRBJ2-5; D perhaps matches TRBD2 (6 bases). This CDR3 contains 15 residues. The germline V and J ends were trimmed by 3 bases and 2 bases, with 14 bases remaining between them. Looked up from germline, CDR1 is SGDLS and CDR2 is YYNGEE. Here the CDR3 DNA reads TGTGCCAGCAGCGGCGACGGGACTTCTCAAGAGACCCAGTACTTC. It translates to CASSGDGTSQETQYF.

The J gene is TRBJ1-1, the V gene TRBV15; D ambiguous. The CDR3 runs to 14 residues. The germline V and J ends were trimmed by 2 bases and 1 base, with 8 bases remaining between them. CDR1 LNHNV and CDR2 YYDKDF come from the germline V gene (reference sequence). DNA for the CDR3: TGTGCCACCAGCAGAACTACAGAGAACACTGAAGCTTTCTTT. This codes for CATSRTTENTEAFF.

This chain joins TRBV11-2 and TRBJ2-5; no definite D call. This CDR3 spans 12 amino acids. The V gene's germline CDR1 is SGHAT and CDR2 FQNNGV. The V gene lost 6 bases and the J gene lost 4 bases, with 9 bases spanning the gap. The CDR3 region is CASRNEGETQYF. The CDR3 region has the DNA TGTGCCAGCAGGAACGAAGGAGAGACCCAGTACTTC.

The chain recombines TRBV11-3 with TRBJ2-2; 9 nucleotides match TRBD1. The J segment lost 7 bases and the V segment lost 5 bases, leaving 8 bases of the junction unmatched. The CDR3 is made up of 15 amino acids. Germline values: CDR1 SGHNT, CDR2 YENEEA. CDR3 in DNA: TGTGCCAGCAGCGGACAGGGGAACGTGGGCGGGGAGCTGTTTTTT. Translated: CASSGQGNVGGELFF.

V and J are TRBV18 and TRBJ1-1, with 7 bases matching TRBD1. The CDR3 runs to 14 residues. Germline CDR1 reads KGHSH; CDR2 reads LQKENI. V gave up 2 bases and J gave up 3 bases; unmatched junction bases: 3. For the CDR3, the DNA is TGTGCCAGCTCACCAATTACAGGGGACACTGAAGCTTTCTTT. Residues: CASSPITGDTEAFF. Using reference TRBV18 and TRBJ1-1 for the parts outside the CDR3, the full variable domain is NAGVMQNPRHLVRRRGQEARLRCSPMKGHSHVYWYRQLPEEGLKFMVYLQKENIIDESGMPKERFSAEFPKEGPSILRIQQVVRGDSAAYFCASSPITGDTEAFFGQGTRLTVV.